This entry features one T cell receptor (beta chain) sequence. The data were taken from a study of blood T cells in healthy people across ages. It was with a sample-barcoded 5' primer and a J-beta primer mix that a second PCR of roughly 6 to 12 cycles was run. TCRdb used MiXCR to reprocess the 5' RACE reads, holding one entry per CDR3 protein. The data hold 870,000 or so distinct CDR3 sequences, with 25% to 30% observed a single time. Germline CDR1 SGHKS, CDR2 YYEKEE (reference sequence). This CDR3 region has 16 residues. Trimming removed 4 bases from V and 5 bases from J; junction bases left unmatched: 9.

Sample: blood. The receptor was derived from a woman of 80 years or more in good health. The chain has TRBV5-5 and TRBJ2-2; 9 nucleotides match TRBD1. The CDR3 protein is CASSLGTGKGTGELFF. CDR3 sequence (DNA): TGTGCCAGCAGCCTTGGGACAGGGAAGGGAACCGGGGAGCTGTTTTTT.